These 18 T cell receptor beta chains were all obtained from the same sample, sequenced in a study of OX40 agonist ivuxolimab in advanced cancers. Profiled with immunoSEQ multiplex PCR; TCRdb holds only in-frame clones, not every one. This sample yields 25,000 to 35,000 clones, of which around 81% are seen a single time; about 34% belongs to the top ten. This material consisted of CD4+ or CD8+ T cells sorted from blood, taken in a trial of the OX40 agonist ivuxolimab. Every receptor here comes from an adult with an advanced solid tumor such as melanoma, head and neck, liver or kidney cancer.

The chain recombines TRBV6-5 with TRBJ1-1; no clear D. V dropped 5 bases and J dropped 1 base, with 11 bases sitting between them. The CDR3 totals 14 residues. Germline CDR1 and CDR2: MNHEY and SVGAGI. The CDR3 reads CASSPTMGNTEAFF. The CDR3, as DNA: TGTGCCAGCAGTCCGACAATGGGGAACACTGAAGCTTTCTTT.

Concerning this clone: An end of the junction does not agree with germline; a read error may underlie this. The rearrangement links TRBV7-7 to TRBJ2-1; D remains unclear. Germline V lookup: CDR1 SSHAT, CDR2 FNYEAQ (reference sequence). The CDR3 is 13 residues long. CDR3 nucleotides: TGTGCTAGCAGCACCGGGCCCTTCAATGAGCAGTTCTTC. The encoded protein is CASSTGPFNEQFF.

The gene calls are TRBV7-8 and TRBJ1-4, with TRBD1 matching over 7 bases. The germline V gene has CDR1 SGHVS and CDR2 FQNEAQ. The CDR3 length is 15 residues. The V gene end was trimmed by 5 bases and the J gene end by 4 bases; junction bases not matched to a gene: 7. The CDR3 sequence: CASSPRQGGNEKLFF. The CDR3 DNA is TGTGCCAGCAGCCCCAGGCAGGGGGGTAATGAAAAACTGTTTTTT.

V and J are TRBV2 and TRBJ2-1; D possibly corresponds to TRBD2 (6 bases). Trimming left V 6 bases short and J 5 bases short, with 11 bases between. This CDR3 region has 13 residues. Per germline, CDR1 SNHLY and CDR2 FYNNEI. The CDR3 nucleotides are TGTGCCAGCAGGGGGGGTTCAGACAATGAGCAGTTCTTC. This gives the protein CASRGGSDNEQFF.

V gene TRBV7-3 combines with J gene TRBJ2-5, with a weak D call TRBD1 (6 bases). The CDR3 totals 14 residues. Germline-derived CDR1 and CDR2 are SGHTA and FQGTGA. V gave up 2 bases and J gave up 5 bases, with 12 bases separating them. CDR3 coding DNA: TGTGCCAGCAGCTTATGGGGGCTTGGTGAGACCCAGTACTTC. Translation: CASSLWGLGETQYF.

This rearrangement joins TRBV21-1 to TRBJ2-3. TRBV21-1 is described as a pseudogene. The CDR3 runs to 13 residues. The CDR3 DNA reads TGTGCCAGCAGTCCCTCCAACACAGATACGCAGTATTTT. The encoded protein is CASSPSNTDTQYF.

The J gene is TRBJ1-1, the V gene TRBV7-9, with a tentative D call TRBD1 (5 bases). The germline CDR1 and CDR2 sequences are SEHNR and FQNEAQ (reference sequence). CDR3 size: 13 residues. With 2 bases removed from V and 5 bases from J, the gap between germline ends came to 9 bases. This chain's CDR3 is CASSLHGATEAFF. DNA for the CDR3: TGTGCCAGCAGCTTACACGGGGCGACTGAAGCTTTCTTT.

This sequence joins TRBV13 and TRBJ1-1; tentatively, D is TRBD1 (5 bases). The CDR3 sequence is 13 residues long. From germline, CDR1 is PRHDT and CDR2 FYEKMQ (reference sequence). V was clipped by 0 bases and J by 5 bases, with 7 bases between them. The CDR3 DNA is TGTGCCAGCAGCTTAGGCGGGGGAACTGAAGCTTTCTTT. Translation: CASSLGGGTEAFF.

The chain has TRBV5-1 and TRBJ2-1, with TRBD1 matching 9 bases. Germline CDR1 SGHRS, CDR2 YFSETQ. With 3 bases clipped from V and 7 bases from J, the junction kept 5 bases outside the gene matches. The CDR3 extends over 14 amino acids. The CDR3 region has the DNA TGCGCCAGCAGCTGGGGACAGGGTAGTAATGAGCAGTTCTTC. As protein: CASSWGQGSNEQFF.

This chain uses TRBV9 with TRBJ2-3; TRBD1 aligns across 7 bases. The CDR3 has 12 amino acids. Germline CDR1 and CDR2: SGDLS and YYNGEE. The J segment lost 6 bases and the V segment lost 4 bases, leaving 2 bases of the junction unmatched. The CDR3 protein is CASSLTGDTQYF. CDR3 DNA: TGTGCCAGCAGCCTGACAGGGGATACGCAGTATTTT.

V and J are TRBV28 and TRBJ2-1; D unclear. V dropped 7 bases and J dropped 4 bases, with 11 bases sitting between them. Per the germline V gene, CDR1 is MDHEN and CDR2 is SYDVKM. This CDR3 has 13 residues. CDR3: CASTELSYNEQFF. CDR3 in DNA: TGTGCCAGCACGGAATTAAGTTACAATGAGCAGTTCTTC.

This clone came up once. The gene calls are TRBV9 and TRBJ2-7, with D possibly called TRBD1 or TRBD2 (6 bases each). This CDR3 has 16 residues. The ends were cut back, 0 bases at V and 5 bases at J, with 18 bases in the middle. Per germline, CDR1 SGDLS and CDR2 YYNGEE. CDR3 sequence: CASSVGWGALSHEQYF. CDR3 DNA: TGTGCCAGCAGCGTAGGGTGGGGGGCGCTTTCTCACGAGCAGTACTTC.

J is TRBJ2-5 and V is TRBV7-6; D is uncertain. Germline V gene data show CDR1 as SGHVS and CDR2 as FNYEAQ. The length of the CDR3 is 13 residues. Trimming removed 0 bases from V and 7 bases from J, with 9 bases in between. For the CDR3, the DNA is TGTGCCAGCAGCTTAGCAGAATCGGGGACCCAGTACTTC. Its protein is CASSLAESGTQYF.

CDR3 DNA sequence: TGTGCCAGCAGTTGGACAGCCGCTAACTATGGCTACACCTTC. It specifies CASSWTAANYGYTF. The chain joins TRBV6-5 to TRBJ1-2, with D perhaps matching TRBD1 (6 bases). Germline values: CDR1 MNHEY, CDR2 SVGAGI. There are 14 residues in the CDR3. Trimming pared 4 bases from V and 0 bases from J, leaving 9 bases between.

This rearrangement joins TRBV9 to TRBJ2-3; no clear D gene. Trimming removed 5 bases from V and 6 bases from J, with 13 bases in between. In germline, CDR1 is SGDLS, CDR2 YYNGEE. This CDR3 is built from 13 residues. The chain's CDR3 is CASSVEWTDTQYF. CDR3 nucleotides: TGTGCCAGCAGTGTGGAGTGGACGGATACGCAGTATTTT.

The chain links TRBV28 to TRBJ2-3; the D is unclear. CDR1 is MDHEN, CDR2 SYDVKM, per germline. The length of the CDR3 is 15 residues. Deletions cut 1 base from V and 4 bases from J, with 12 bases between. The CDR3 is CASSLLVGNPDTQYF. CDR3 bases: TGTGCCAGCAGTTTATTAGTTGGGAACCCAGATACGCAGTATTTT.

The chain recombines TRBV4-2 with TRBJ1-2; D is ambiguous. The length of the CDR3 is 15 residues. The germline CDR1 and CDR2 sequences are LGHNA and YNFKEQ. Deletions cut 0 bases from V and 0 bases from J, with 8 bases between. CDR3: CASSQDWRSNYGYTF. The CDR3 bases are TGTGCCAGCAGCCAAGACTGGAGATCTAACTATGGCTACACCTTC.

The CDR3 spells CASSFFGGIAQETQYF. CDR3 coding DNA: TGTGCCAGCAGTTTCTTTGGCGGGATCGCCCAAGAGACCCAGTACTTC. The J gene is TRBJ2-5, the V gene TRBV27, with D possibly being TRBD2 (6 bases). Trimming shortened V by 3 bases and J by 1 base, and 15 bases separated the two germline ends. This CDR3 comprises 16 residues. Germline assignment: CDR1 MNHEY and CDR2 SMNVEV (reference sequence).